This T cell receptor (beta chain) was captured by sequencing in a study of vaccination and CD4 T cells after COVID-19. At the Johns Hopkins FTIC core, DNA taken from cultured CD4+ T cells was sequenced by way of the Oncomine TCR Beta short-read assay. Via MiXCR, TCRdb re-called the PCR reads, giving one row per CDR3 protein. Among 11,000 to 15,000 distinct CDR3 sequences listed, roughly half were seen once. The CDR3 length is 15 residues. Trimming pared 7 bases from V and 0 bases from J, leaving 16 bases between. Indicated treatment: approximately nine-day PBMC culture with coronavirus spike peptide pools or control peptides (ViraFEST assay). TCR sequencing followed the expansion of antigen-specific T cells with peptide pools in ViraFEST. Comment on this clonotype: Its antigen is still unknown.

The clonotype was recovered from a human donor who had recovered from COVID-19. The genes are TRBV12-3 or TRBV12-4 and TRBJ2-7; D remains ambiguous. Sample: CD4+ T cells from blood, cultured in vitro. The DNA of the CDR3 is TGTGCCAGCACCAAGGGCGAAGCCATCTCCTACGAGCAGTACTTC. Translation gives CASTKGEAISYEQYF.